One and the same sample provided the 13 T cell receptor beta chains below, sequenced in a study of shared clonotypes between healthy human individuals. The method was immunoSEQ multiplex PCR; TCRdb's version includes in-frame clones alone and lacks a portion of them. The data show 400,000 to 600,000 clones, roughly 80% seen once. The sample comprised PBMCs. Source of these receptors: a woman in her 40s in good health. Some clones in this sample may be carry-over from other donors' samples.

The rearrangement uses TRBV5-3 and TRBJ1-5; 9 bases line up with TRBD1. TRBV5-3 is assigned to the ORF class and has an uncertain function. The CDR3 is 19 residues long. The ends lost 4 bases at V and 5 bases at J; junction bases unmatched: 19. Written as DNA, the CDR3 is TGTGCCAGAAGCAGAAACCATACCCGGGACAGGGAGTCGGATCAGCCCCAGCATTTT. Translated, it gives CARSRNHTRDRESDQPQHF.

The table lists this clone with a few counts. The V gene is TRBV28, the J gene TRBJ2-3, with D perhaps assigned TRBD1 or TRBD2 (5 bases each). CDR3 length equals 16 residues. Looked up from germline, CDR1 is MDHEN and CDR2 is SYDVKM. The germline V and J ends were trimmed by 4 bases and 0 bases, with 14 bases remaining between them. The CDR3 DNA is TGTGCCAGCAGTTCCCCGGGGCTAACTAGCACAGATACGCAGTATTTT. Residues: CASSSPGLTSTDTQYF.

J is TRBJ2-7 and V is TRBV28; 8 bases fit TRBD1. Germline V CDR1 and CDR2: MDHEN, SYDVKM. V shed 8 bases, J shed 3 bases, and the junction held 9 bases outside the gene matches. There are 14 residues in the CDR3. In nucleotides, the CDR3 is TGTGCCAGCGTGGACAGGGCCTTTCGCTACGAGCAGTACTTC. This encodes CASVDRAFRYEQYF.

V usage is TRBV11-3 and J usage is TRBJ2-3; 9 bases align to TRBD2. Germline V gene sequence: CDR1 SGHNT, CDR2 YENEEA. The CDR3 runs 14 residues. J was trimmed by 6 bases and V by 5 bases; bases with no gene match: 6. In DNA, the CDR3 is TGTGCCAGCAGCCCGGGACTAGCTACGGATACGCAGTATTTT. It is translated as CASSPGLATDTQYF.

A word on this clone: This sample also contains other DNA sequences that code for the same CDR3. The CDR3 protein is CASSLRQGAYEQYF. The DNA for the CDR3 is TGTGCCAGCAGTTTACGACAGGGGGCGTACGAGCAGTACTTC. This chain uses TRBV28 with TRBJ2-7; 10 positions match TRBD1. Trimming at V came to 2 bases and at J to 4 bases, leaving 2 bases not matched to a gene. CDR1 is MDHEN, CDR2 SYDVKM, per germline. The CDR3 is 14 amino acids.

The J gene is TRBJ1-3, the V gene TRBV10-3, with 11 positions matching TRBD1. The CDR3 spans 15 residues. The germline V gene has CDR1 ENHRY and CDR2 SYGVKD. Losses at the gene ends were 6 bases for V and 1 base for J; bases not matched to a gene: 2. The CDR3 region is CAIRDRGHSGNTIYF. The CDR3 DNA reads TGTGCCATCAGGGACAGGGGGCATTCTGGAAACACCATATATTTT.

The CDR3 region has the DNA TGTGCCAGCAGCGTCGCCCCAATGGGTGCTCCTTTCGACGAGCAGTACTTC. It translates to CASSVAPMGAPFDEQYF. The chain couples TRBV9 to TRBJ2-7; D unclear. CDR1 and CDR2 (germline): SGDLS, YYNGEE. Trimming pared 2 bases from V and 5 bases from J, leaving 23 bases between. The CDR3 runs 17 residues.

This chain connects TRBV7-6 to TRBJ2-5; a weak D match, TRBD2 (5 bases). CDR1 is SGHVS and CDR2 is FNYEAQ in the germline V gene. This CDR3 spans 16 amino acids. V dropped 5 bases and J dropped 2 bases, with 18 bases sitting between them. For the CDR3, the DNA is TGTGCCAGCAGCCCCCGGAAAGCGGTGACACAAGAGACCCAGTACTTC. Its protein product is CASSPRKAVTQETQYF.

V is TRBV2 and J is TRBJ1-1; D unresolved. This CDR3 comprises 12 residues. V was pared by 6 bases and J by 6 bases, with 11 bases between. Germline V gene sequence: CDR1 SNHLY, CDR2 FYNNEI. CDR3 bases: TGTGCCAGCAGGACGGACGGGGCTGAAGCTTTCTTT. It encodes CASRTDGAEAFF.

The chain has TRBV7-2 and TRBJ2-7; D unclear. This CDR3 spans 16 amino acids. The germline gives CDR1 SGHTA, CDR2 FQGNSA. V dropped 5 bases and J dropped 3 bases, with 20 bases sitting between them. CDR3 DNA sequence: TGTGCCAGCAGCGGAAGACGGAGCGCAGAGCTCTACGAGCAGTACTTC. Protein product: CASSGRRSAELYEQYF.

The chain uses TRBV12-1 and TRBJ2-7; TRBD2, the table's D call, was not compared with the DNA. TRBV12-1 constitutes a pseudogene. This CDR3 is 10 amino acids long. The CDR3: CASLGRRKAV. The CDR3 bases are TGTGCCAGCCTAGGACGGCGAAAAGCGGTC.

Turning to this clone: The same CDR3 arises from other DNA sequences in this sample as well. The V gene is TRBV5-4, the J gene TRBJ1-1; 7 positions agree with TRBD1. Per germline, CDR1 SGHNT and CDR2 YYREEE (reference sequence). Trimming took 0 bases from V and 0 from J; bases not matched to a gene: 2. The CDR3 totals 15 residues. The CDR3 reads CASSLAGTVNTEAFF. CDR3 nucleotides: TGTGCCAGCAGCTTGGCCGGGACAGTGAACACTGAAGCTTTCTTT.

The DNA for the CDR3 is TGCGCCAGCAGCCGGACTAGCGGGTATACAGATACGCAGTATTTT. Its protein is CASSRTSGYTDTQYF. The gene calls are TRBV5-1 and TRBJ2-3; TRBD2 agrees at 11 bases. Germline-derived CDR1 and CDR2 are SGHRS and YFSETQ. After removal of 4 bases from V and 3 bases from J, the junction contained 4 bases not matched to a gene. CDR3 length equals 15 residues.